This T cell receptor beta chain was captured in a study of blood T cells in healthy people across ages. Combining a sample-barcoded 5' primer with a J-beta primer mix, a second PCR ran for 7 to 11 cycles. MiXCR was run by TCRdb on the 5' RACE reads, yielding one entry per CDR3 protein. The data show almost 800,000 distinct CDR3 sequences, roughly 60% seen once. This CDR3 has 12 amino acids. V lost 6 bases and J lost 6, with 11 bases in between. Germline V gene lookup returns CDR1 KGHSH and CDR2 LQKENI. The receptor was derived from a man between 25 and 39 years old in good health. Sequenced material: blood. This sequence joins TRBV18 and TRBJ1-2; D remains unclear. CDR3 loop: CASSPPEDGYTF. The CDR3 DNA reads as TGTGCCAGCTCCCCGCCGGAGGATGGCTACACCTTC. The complete variable domain, with remaining parts taken from reference TRBV18 and TRBJ1-2, reads NAGVMQNPRHLVRRRGQEARLRCSPMKGHSHVYWYRQLPEEGLKFMVYLQKENIIDESGMPKERFSAEFPKEGPSILRIQQVVRGDSAAYFCASSPPEDGYTFGSGTRLTVV.